This T cell receptor beta chain was identified during a study of cytomegalovirus exposure and HLA in healthy donors. The primer mix had 60 Vbeta and 13 Jbeta primers. Assay used: immunoSEQ multiplex PCR; TCRdb lists only in-frame clones, some missing. Its clone listing holds about 53,000 clones. This CDR3 is 15 amino acids long. V trimming: 2 bases; J trimming: 4 bases; junction bases outside the gene matches: 7. Germline V gene sequence: CDR1 SGHRS, CDR2 YFSETQ. Source material: PBMCs. The receptor was isolated from a man younger than 30 in good health and CMV-seropositive. The chain employs TRBV5-1 and TRBJ1-2, with 8 positions matching TRBD1. DNA of the CDR3: TGCGCCAGCAGCTTTACAGACAGGGGAGGCTATGGCTACACCTTC. Its protein product is CASSFTDRGGYGYTF.